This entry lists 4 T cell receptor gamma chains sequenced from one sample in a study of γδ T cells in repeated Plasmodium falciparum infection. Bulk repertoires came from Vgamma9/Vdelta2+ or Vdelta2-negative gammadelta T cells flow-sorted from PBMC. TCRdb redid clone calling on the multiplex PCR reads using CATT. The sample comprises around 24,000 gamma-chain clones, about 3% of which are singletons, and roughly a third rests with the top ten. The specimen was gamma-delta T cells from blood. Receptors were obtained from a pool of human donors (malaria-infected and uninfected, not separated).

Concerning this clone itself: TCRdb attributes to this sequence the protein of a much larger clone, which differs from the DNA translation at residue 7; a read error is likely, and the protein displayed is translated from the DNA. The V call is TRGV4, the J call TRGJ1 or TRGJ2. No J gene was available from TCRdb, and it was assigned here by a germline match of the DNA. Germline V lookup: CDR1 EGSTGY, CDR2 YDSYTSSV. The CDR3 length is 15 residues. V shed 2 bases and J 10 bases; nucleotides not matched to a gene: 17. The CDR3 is CATWDDLWDPLKKLF. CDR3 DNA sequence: TGTGCCACCTGGGATGACCTTTGGGACCCCCTGAAGAAACTCTTT.

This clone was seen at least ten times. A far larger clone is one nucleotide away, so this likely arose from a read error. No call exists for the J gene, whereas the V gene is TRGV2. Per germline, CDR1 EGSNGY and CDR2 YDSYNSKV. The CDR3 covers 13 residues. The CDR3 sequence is CATWGPPKYKKLF. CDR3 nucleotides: TGTGCCACCTGGGGCCCTCCTAAATATAAGAAGCTCTTT.

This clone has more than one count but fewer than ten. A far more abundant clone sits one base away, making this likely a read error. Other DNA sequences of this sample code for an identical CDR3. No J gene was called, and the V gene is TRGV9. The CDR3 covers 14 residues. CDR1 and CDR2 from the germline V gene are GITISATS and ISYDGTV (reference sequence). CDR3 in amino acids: CALWESTCRGKKLF. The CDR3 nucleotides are TGTGCCTTGTGGGAGTCCACGTGCAGGGGTAAGAAACTCTTC.

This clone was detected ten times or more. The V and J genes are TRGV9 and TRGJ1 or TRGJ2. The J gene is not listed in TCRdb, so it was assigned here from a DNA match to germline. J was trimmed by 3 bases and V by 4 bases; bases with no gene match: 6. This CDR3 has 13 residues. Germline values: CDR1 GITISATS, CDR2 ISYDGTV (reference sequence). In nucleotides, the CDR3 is TGTGCCTTGTGGGACTCGGCTTATTATAAGAAACTCTTT. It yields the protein CALWDSAYYKKLF.